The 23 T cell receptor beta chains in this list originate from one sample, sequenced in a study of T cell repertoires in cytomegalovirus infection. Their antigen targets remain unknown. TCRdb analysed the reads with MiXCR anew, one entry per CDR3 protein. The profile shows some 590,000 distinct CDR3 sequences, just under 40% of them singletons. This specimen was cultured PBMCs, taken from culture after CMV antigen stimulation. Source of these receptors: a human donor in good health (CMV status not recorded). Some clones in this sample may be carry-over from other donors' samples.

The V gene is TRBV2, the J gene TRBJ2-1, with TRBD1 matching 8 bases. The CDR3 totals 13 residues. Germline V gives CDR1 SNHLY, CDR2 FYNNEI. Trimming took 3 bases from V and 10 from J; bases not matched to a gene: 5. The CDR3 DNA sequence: TGTGCCAGCAGTGAGGCAGGGGGCTTGGAGCAGTTCTTC. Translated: CASSEAGGLEQFF. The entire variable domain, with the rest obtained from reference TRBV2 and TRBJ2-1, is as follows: EPEVTQTPSHQVTQMGQEVILRCVPISNHLYFYWYRQILGQKVEFLVSFYNNEISEKSEIFDDQFSVERPDGSNFTLKIRSTKLEDSAMYFCASSEAGGLEQFFGPGTRLTVL.

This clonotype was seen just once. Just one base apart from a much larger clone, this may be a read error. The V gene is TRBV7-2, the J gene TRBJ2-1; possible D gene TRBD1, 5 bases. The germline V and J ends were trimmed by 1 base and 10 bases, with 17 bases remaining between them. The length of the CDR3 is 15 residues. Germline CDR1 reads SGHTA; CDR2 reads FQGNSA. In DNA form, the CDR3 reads TGTGCCAGCAGCTTAGGAGGTCTAGGGGTAAGGGAGCAGTTCTTC. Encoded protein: CASSLGGLGVREQFF. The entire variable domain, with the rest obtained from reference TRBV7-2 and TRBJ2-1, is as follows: GAGVSQSPSNKVTEKGKDVELRCDPISGHTALYWYRQSLGQGLEFLIYFQGNSAPDKSGLPSDRFSAERTGGSVSTLTIQRTQQEDSAVYLCASSLGGLGVREQFFGPGTRLTVL.

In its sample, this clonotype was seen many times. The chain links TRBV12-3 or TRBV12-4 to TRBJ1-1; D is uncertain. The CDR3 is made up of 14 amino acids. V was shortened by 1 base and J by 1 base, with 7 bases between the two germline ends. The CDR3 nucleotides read TGTGCCAGCAGTTTAGGGGATCGGAACACTGAAGCTTTCTTT. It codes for CASSLGDRNTEAFF.

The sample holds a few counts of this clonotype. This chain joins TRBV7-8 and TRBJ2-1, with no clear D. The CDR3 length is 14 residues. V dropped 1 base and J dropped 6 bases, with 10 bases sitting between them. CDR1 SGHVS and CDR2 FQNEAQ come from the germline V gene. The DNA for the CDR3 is TGTGCCAGCAGCTTAGAATGGCGGCTCAATGAGCAGTTCTTC. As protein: CASSLEWRLNEQFF.

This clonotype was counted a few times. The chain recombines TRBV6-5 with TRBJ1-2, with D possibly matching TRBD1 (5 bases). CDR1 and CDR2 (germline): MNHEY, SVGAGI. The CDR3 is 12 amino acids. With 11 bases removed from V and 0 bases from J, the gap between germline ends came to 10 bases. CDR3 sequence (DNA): TGTGCCGTCAGGGCAGCTAACTATGGCTACACCTTC. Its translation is CAVRAANYGYTF.

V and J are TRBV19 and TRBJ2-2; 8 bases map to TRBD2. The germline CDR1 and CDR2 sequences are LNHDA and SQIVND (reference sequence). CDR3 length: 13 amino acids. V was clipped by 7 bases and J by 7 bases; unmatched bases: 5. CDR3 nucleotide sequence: TGTGCCAGTACGGGGACTAGTTACGGGGAGCTGTTTTTT. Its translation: CASTGTSYGELFF.

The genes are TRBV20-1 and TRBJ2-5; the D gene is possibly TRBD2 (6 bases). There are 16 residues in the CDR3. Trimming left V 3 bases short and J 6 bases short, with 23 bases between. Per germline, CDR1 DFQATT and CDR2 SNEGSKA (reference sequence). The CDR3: CSASSPGWWGRQTQYF. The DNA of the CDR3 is TGCAGTGCTAGCTCCCCTGGTTGGTGGGGGAGGCAGACCCAGTACTTC.

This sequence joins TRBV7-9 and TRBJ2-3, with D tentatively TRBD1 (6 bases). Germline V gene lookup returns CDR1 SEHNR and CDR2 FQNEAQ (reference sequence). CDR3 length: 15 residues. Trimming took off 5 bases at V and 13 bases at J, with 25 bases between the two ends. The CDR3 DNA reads TGTGCCAGCAGCGCTTCTCGCCGGGACATATCCTTTAAGTATTTT. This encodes CASSASRRDISFKYF.

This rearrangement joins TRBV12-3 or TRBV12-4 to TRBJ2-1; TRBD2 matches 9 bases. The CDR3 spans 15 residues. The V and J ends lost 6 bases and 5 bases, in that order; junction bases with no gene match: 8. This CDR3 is CASRTGTSWDNEQFF. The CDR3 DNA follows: TGTGCCAGCAGAACCGGGACTAGCTGGGACAATGAGCAGTTCTTC.

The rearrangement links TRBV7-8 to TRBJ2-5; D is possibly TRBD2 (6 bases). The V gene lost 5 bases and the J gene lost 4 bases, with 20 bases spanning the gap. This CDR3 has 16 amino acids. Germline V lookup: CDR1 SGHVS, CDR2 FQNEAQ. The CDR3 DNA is TGTGCCAGCAGCCTCGGGGCCGGGAGTTCGGGAGAGACCCAGTACTTC. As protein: CASSLGAGSSGETQYF.

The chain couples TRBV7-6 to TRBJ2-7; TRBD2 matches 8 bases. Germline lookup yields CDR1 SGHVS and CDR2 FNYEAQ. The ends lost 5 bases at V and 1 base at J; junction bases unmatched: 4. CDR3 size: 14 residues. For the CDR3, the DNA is TGTGCCAGCAGCCACGGGAGGGGGTCCTACGAGCAGTACTTC. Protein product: CASSHGRGSYEQYF. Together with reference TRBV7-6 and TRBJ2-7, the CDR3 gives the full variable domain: GAGVSQSPRYKVTKRGQDVALRCDPISGHVSLYWYRQALGQGPEFLTYFNYEAQQDKSGLPNDRFSAERPEGSISTLTIQRTEQRDSAMYRCASSHGRGSYEQYFGPGTRLTVT.

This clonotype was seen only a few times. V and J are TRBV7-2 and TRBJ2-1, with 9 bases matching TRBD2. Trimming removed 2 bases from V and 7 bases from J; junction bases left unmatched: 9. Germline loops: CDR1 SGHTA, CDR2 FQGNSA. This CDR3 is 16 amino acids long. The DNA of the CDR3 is TGTGCCAGCAGCTTAACAGTTCGGCTAGCGGGGAATGAGCAGTTCTTC. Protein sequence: CASSLTVRLAGNEQFF. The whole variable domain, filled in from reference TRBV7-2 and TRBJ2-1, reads GAGVSQSPSNKVTEKGKDVELRCDPISGHTALYWYRQSLGQGLEFLIYFQGNSAPDKSGLPSDRFSAERTGGSVSTLTIQRTQQEDSAVYLCASSLTVRLAGNEQFFGPGTRLTVL.

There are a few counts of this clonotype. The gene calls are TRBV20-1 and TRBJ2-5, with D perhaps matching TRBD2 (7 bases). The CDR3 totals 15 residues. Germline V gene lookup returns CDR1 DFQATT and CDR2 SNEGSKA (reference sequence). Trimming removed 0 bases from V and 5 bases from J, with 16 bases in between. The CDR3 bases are TGCAGTGCTAGAGATCCCCGCAGGGGAGGGGAGACCCAGTACTTC. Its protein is CSARDPRRGGETQYF.

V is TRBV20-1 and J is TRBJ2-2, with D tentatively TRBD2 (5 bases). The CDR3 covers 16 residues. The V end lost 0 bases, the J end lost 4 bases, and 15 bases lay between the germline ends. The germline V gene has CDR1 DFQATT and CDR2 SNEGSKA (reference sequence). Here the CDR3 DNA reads TGCAGTGCTAGAGAGGGAATGGTGGGGAGCACCGGGGAGCTGTTTTTT. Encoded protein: CSAREGMVGSTGELFF.

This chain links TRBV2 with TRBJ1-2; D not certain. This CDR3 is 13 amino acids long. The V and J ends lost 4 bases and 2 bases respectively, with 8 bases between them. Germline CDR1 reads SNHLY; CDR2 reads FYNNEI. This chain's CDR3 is CASSGELNYGYTF. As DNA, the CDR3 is TGTGCCAGCAGTGGGGAACTGAACTATGGCTACACCTTC.

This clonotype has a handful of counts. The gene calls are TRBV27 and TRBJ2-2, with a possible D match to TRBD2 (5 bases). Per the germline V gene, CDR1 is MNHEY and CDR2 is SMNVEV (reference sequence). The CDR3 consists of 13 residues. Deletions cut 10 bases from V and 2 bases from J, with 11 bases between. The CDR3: CATSGKNTGELFF. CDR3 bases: TGTGCCACCTCCGGGAAAAACACCGGGGAGCTGTTTTTT.

CDR3 DNA sequence: TGTGCCAGCAGCCAAGACGGACAGCCTAATCAGCCCCAGCATTTT. This translates into CASSQDGQPNQPQHF. The rearrangement uses TRBV3-1 and TRBJ1-5; D might be TRBD1 (6 bases). Germline V gene lookup returns CDR1 LGHDT and CDR2 YNNKEL (reference sequence). Trimming stripped 0 bases from V and 4 bases from J, with 10 bases between. The CDR3 is 15 amino acids.

CDR3 amino acids: CSARDLPGTANEQFF. The DNA of the CDR3 is TGCAGTGCTAGAGATCTCCCCGGGACTGCCAATGAGCAGTTCTTC. The chain employs TRBV20-1 and TRBJ2-1, with a possible D match to TRBD2 (6 bases). The length of the CDR3 is 15 residues. Germline values: CDR1 DFQATT, CDR2 SNEGSKA (reference sequence). Trimming removed 0 bases at V and 6 bases at J, with 15 bases between.

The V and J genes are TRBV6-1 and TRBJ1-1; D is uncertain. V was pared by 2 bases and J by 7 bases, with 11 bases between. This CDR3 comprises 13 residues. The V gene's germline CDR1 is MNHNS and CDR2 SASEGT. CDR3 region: CASSESGDNEAFF. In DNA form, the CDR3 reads TGTGCCAGCAGTGAATCGGGCGATAATGAAGCTTTCTTT.

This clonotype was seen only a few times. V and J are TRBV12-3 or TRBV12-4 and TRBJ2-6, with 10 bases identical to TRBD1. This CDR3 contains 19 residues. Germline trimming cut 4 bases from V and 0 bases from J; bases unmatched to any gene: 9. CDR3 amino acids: CASSSRGQGRHSGANVLTF. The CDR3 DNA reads TGTGCCAGCAGTTCCCGGGGACAGGGGCGCCACTCTGGGGCCAACGTCCTGACTTTC.

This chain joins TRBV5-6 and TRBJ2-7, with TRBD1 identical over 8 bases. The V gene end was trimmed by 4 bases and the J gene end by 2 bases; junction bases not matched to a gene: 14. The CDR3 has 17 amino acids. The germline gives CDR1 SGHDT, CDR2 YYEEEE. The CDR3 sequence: CASSPEATGGRTYEQYF. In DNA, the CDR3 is TGTGCCAGCAGCCCCGAGGCCACAGGGGGAAGGACCTACGAGCAGTACTTC.

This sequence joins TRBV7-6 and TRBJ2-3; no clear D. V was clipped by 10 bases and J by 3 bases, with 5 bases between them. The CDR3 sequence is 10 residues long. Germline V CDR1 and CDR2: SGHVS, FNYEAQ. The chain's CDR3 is CAITTDTQYF. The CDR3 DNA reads TGTGCCATCACGACAGATACGCAGTATTTT.

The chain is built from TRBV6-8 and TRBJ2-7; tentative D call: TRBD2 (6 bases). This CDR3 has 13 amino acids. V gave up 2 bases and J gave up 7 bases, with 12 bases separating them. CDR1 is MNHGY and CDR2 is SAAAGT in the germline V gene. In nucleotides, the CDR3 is TGTGCCAGCAGTTACGGGCGGGGTGTGGAGCAGTACTTC. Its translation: CASSYGRGVEQYF.